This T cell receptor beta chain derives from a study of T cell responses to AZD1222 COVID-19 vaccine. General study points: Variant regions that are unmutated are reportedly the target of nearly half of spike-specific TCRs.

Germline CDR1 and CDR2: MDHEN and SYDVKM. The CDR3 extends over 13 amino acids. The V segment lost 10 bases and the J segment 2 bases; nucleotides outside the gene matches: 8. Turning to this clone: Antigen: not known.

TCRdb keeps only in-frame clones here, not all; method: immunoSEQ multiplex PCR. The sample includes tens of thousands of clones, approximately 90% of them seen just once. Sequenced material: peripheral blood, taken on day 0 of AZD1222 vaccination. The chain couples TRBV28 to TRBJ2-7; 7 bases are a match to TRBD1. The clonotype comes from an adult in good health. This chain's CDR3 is CAIQQGTAYEQYF. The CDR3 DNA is TGTGCCATCCAACAGGGGACCGCCTACGAGCAGTACTTC.